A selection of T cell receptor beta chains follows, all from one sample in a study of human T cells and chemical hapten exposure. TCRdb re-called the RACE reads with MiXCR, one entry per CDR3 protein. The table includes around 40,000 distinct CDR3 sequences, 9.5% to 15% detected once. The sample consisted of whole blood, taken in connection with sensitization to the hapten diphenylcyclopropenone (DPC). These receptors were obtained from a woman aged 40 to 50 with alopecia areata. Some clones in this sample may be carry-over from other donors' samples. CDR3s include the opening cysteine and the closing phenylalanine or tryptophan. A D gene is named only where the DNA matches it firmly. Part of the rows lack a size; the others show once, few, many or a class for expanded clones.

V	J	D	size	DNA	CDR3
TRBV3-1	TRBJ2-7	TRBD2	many	TGTGCCAGCAGCCAAGATGGGAGCGGGAGCTACGAGCAGTACTTC	CASSQDGSGSYEQYF
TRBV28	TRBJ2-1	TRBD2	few	TGTGCCAGCACTCCCCTAGGGAGGGCCGAGAATGAGCAGTTCTTC	CASTPLGRAENEQFF
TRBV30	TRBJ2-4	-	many	TGTGCCTGGGCCCACCCAACCTCCCCTCAGTACTTC	CAWAHPTSPQYF
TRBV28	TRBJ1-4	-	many	TGTGCCAGCGTTCCAAGTAATGCTGAAAAACTGTTTTTT	CASVPSNAEKLFF
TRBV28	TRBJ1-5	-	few	TGTGCCAGCAGGGCGAACCCTTCATCGGTCCATCAGCCCCAGCATTTT	CASRANPSSVHQPQHF
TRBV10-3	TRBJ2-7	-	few	TGTGCCATCAGTGCCCTAAGGGAGCAGTACTTC	CAISALREQYF
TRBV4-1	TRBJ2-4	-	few	TGCGCCAGCAGCCCCCTTTCCGGAAACATTCAGTACTTC	CASSPLSGNIQYF
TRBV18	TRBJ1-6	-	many	TGTGCCAGCTCACCCCGGCGCGAATCGGCCTATAATTCACCCCTCCACTTT	CASSPRRESAYNSPLHF
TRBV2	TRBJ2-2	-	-	TGTGCCAGCAGGGGAAGGGCAATGGCCGGGGAGCTGTTTTTT	CASRGRAMAGELFF
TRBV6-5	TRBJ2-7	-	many	TGTGCCAGCAGTTACTCGCAGGCTGGCTACGAGCAGTACTTC	CASSYSQAGYEQYF
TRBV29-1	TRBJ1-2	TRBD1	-	TGCAGCATAGACAGGGACTATGGCTACACCTTC	CSIDRDYGYTF
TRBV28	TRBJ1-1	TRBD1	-	TGTGCCAGCCTTCACAGGGGGACGCAAGAAGCTTTCTTT	CASLHRGTQEAFF
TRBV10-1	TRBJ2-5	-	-	TGCGCCAGCAGTGGGGCCAGGGGCGAGACCCAGTACTTC	CASSGARGETQYF
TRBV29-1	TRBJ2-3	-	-	TGCAGCGTTGAAGATCTCTTACCACTCGGAGCAGATACGCAGTATTTT	CSVEDLLPLGADTQYF
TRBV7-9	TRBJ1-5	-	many	TGTGCCAGCAGCTTAGGGGTGAATAGCAATCAGCCCCAGCATTTT	CASSLGVNSNQPQHF
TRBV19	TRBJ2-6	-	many	TGTGCCAGTAGTTGGGGGGCGGTGGCAACTGGGGCCAACGTCCTGACTTTC	CASSWGAVATGANVLTF
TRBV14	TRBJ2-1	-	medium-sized	TGTGCCAGCAGCCAAGAAACGGCCCGGGACAAGCCCTACAATGAGCAGTTCTTC	CASSQETARDKPYNEQFF
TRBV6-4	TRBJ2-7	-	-	TGTGCCAGCAGTGCCAGGGCGGGCTACGAGCAGTACTTC	CASSARAGYEQYF
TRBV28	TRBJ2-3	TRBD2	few	TGTGCCAGCAGTCCGAGCGGGAGTTTCGCAGATACGCAGTATTTT	CASSPSGSFADTQYF
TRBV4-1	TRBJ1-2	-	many	TGCGCCAGCAGCCAGGCGCCGTGGGGGGTAGATAACTATGGCTACACCTTC	CASSQAPWGVDNYGYTF
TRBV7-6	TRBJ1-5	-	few	TGTGCCAGCAGCCACTCCGGCGGGAGCAATCAGCCCCAGCATTTT	CASSHSGGSNQPQHF
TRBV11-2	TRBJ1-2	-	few	TGTGCCAGCAGCTTATCCATGACGGTGTCTCCTCCCTACACCTTC	CASSLSMTVSPPYTF
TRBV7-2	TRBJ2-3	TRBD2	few	TGTGCCAGCAGCTTAGCAGTCGCGGGAGGTACGGCAGATACGCAGTATTTT	CASSLAVAGGTADTQYF
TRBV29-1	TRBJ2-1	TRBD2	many	TGCAGCGTCTTCGGGACTAGCGGGGGGTCCGAAAATGAGCAGTTCTTC	CSVFGTSGGSENEQFF
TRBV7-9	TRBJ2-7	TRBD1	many	TGTGCCAGCAGTGCAGACAGGGGCTCCTACGAGCAGTACTTC	CASSADRGSYEQYF